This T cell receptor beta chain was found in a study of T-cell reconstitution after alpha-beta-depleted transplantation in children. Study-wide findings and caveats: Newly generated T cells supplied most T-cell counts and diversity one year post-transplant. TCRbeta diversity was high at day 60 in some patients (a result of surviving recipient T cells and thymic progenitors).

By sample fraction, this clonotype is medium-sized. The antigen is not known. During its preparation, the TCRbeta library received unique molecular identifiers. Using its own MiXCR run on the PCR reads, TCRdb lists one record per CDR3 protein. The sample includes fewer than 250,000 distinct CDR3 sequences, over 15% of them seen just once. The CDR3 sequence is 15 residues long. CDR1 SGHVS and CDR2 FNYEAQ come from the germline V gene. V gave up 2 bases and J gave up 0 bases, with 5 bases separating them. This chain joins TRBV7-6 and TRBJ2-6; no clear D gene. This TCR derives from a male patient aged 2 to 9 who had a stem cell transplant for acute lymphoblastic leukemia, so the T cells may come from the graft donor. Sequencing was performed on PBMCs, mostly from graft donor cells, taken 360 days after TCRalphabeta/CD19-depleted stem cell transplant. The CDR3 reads CASSLIFSGANVLTF. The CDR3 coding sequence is TGTGCCAGCAGCTTAATCTTCTCTGGGGCCAACGTCCTGACTTTC.